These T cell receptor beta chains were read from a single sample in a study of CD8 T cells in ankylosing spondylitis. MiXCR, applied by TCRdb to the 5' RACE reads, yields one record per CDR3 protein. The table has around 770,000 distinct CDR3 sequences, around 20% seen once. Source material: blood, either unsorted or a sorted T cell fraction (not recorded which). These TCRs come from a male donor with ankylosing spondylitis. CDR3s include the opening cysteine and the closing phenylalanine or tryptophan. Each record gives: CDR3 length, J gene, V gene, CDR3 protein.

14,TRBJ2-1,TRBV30,CAWSVGTSYNEQFF
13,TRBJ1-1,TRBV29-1,CSVERAPNTEAFF
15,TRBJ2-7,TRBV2,CASSEGLAGYYEQYF
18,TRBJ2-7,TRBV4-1,CASSPLLLRGVGSYEQYF
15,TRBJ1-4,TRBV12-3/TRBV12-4,CASSLAGRIFEKLFF
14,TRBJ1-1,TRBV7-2,CASSTNPLNTEAFF
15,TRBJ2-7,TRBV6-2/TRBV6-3,CASSSGTSGSNEQYF
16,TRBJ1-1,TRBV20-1,CSARDNRRALNTEAFF
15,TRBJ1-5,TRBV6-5,CASSYNRDSNQPQHF
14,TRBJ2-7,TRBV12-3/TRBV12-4,CASSLDRGTYEQYF
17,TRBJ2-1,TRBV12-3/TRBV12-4,CASSLAYWEDSYNEQFF
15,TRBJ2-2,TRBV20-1,CSAKKGGSNTGELFF
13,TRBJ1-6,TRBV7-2,CASSLGRVSPLHF
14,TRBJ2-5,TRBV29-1,CSVDPLGRSETQYF
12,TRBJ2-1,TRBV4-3,CASSQDRNEQFF
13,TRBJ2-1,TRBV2,CASSEPPDNEQFF
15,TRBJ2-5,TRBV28,CASSSPTSLGETQYF
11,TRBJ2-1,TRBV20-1,CSAIHTGAQFF
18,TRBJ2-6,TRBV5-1,CASSLLLRGQAGANVLTF
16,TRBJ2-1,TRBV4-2,CASSQETSGVYNEQFF
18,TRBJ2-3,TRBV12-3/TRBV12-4,CASSRAAGQGGVWDTQYF
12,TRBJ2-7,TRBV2,CASRVFPYEQYF
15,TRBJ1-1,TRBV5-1,CASSFRAGGDTEAFF